This T cell receptor (beta chain) was captured by sequencing in a study of somatic mutations in cytotoxic T cells in rheumatoid arthritis. The CDR3 runs 17 residues. V was clipped by 5 bases and J by 1 base; unmatched bases: 10. Germline CDR1 SEHNR, CDR2 FQNEAQ (reference sequence). Isolation of the CD4+ and CD8+ populations was accomplished via positive magnetic bead selection, with purity assessed by flow cytometry. Libraries were prepared by immunoSEQ multiplex PCR; TCRdb keeps only in-frame clonotypes and omits some of them. The sample yields 18,000 or so clones, roughly 72% seen once. The sample was CD8+ T cells sorted from blood. The sequence derives from a man aged 60 to 75 in good health. The chain has TRBV7-9 and TRBJ2-1, with 8 bases lining up with TRBD2. The CDR3 loop is CASSTSSGSRSYNEQFF. CDR3 DNA sequence: TGTGCCAGCAGCACTAGCAGCGGGAGCCGATCCTACAATGAGCAGTTCTTC.